A selection of T cell receptor beta chains follows, all from one sample in a study of blood T cell repertoires in COVID-19. Sequencing used immunoSEQ multiplex PCR; TCRdb keeps in-frame clones, though not all of them. The sample carries 25,000 to 35,000 clones, roughly nine tenths recorded once. Sequences were obtained from peripheral blood. These receptors all come from a human donor with acute or convalescent COVID-19. The donor label of this sample is uncertain. Both conserved end residues are part of each CDR3. Fields, in order: J gene, clone size, D gene, V gene, CDR3 protein, CDR3 DNA. The D gene is left open where the match is weak. Clone size is not always given. Where it is, it says once, few, many or a class for expanded clones.

J gene: TRBJ1-4; clone size: once; D gene: TRBD1; V gene: TRBV18; CDR3 protein: CASSPQGATTNEKLFF; CDR3 DNA: TGTGCCAGCTCACCACAGGGGGCAACAACTAATGAAAAACTGTTTTTT
J gene: TRBJ2-1; clone size: NA; D gene: NA; V gene: TRBV29-1; CDR3 protein: CSVTGIINEQFF; CDR3 DNA: TGCAGCGTTACCGGTATCATCAATGAGCAGTTCTTC
J gene: TRBJ1-2; clone size: NA; D gene: TRBD1; V gene: TRBV7-8; CDR3 protein: CASSWTGGGYGYTF; CDR3 DNA: TGTGCCAGCAGCTGGACAGGGGGGGGTTATGGCTACACCTTC
J gene: TRBJ1-5; clone size: NA; D gene: NA; V gene: TRBV4-1; CDR3 protein: CASSQTPPPPFNQPQHF; CDR3 DNA: TGCGCCAGCAGCCAAACTCCTCCTCCGCCTTTCAATCAGCCCCAGCATTTT
J gene: TRBJ2-3; clone size: NA; D gene: TRBD1; V gene: TRBV14; CDR3 protein: CASSLLGTGATDTQYF; CDR3 DNA: TGTGCCAGCAGCCTTCTCGGGACAGGAGCCACAGATACGCAGTATTTT
J gene: TRBJ1-5; clone size: NA; D gene: NA; V gene: TRBV29-1; CDR3 protein: CSVAYNSNQPQHF; CDR3 DNA: TGCAGCGTCGCCTATAATAGCAATCAGCCCCAGCATTTT
J gene: TRBJ1-2; clone size: few; D gene: NA; V gene: TRBV4-1; CDR3 protein: CASSQGAGEYGYTF; CDR3 DNA: TGCGCCAGCAGCCAAGGCGCAGGGGAATATGGCTACACCTTC
J gene: TRBJ2-1; clone size: NA; D gene: NA; V gene: TRBV24-1; CDR3 protein: CATSDSRVVSYNEQFF; CDR3 DNA: TGTGCCACCAGTGATAGTAGAGTAGTGTCCTACAATGAGCAGTTCTTC
J gene: TRBJ1-5; clone size: NA; D gene: NA; V gene: TRBV3-1/TRBV3-2; CDR3 protein: CASSQSAYSNQPQHF; CDR3 DNA: TGTGCCAGCAGCCAATCCGCGTATAGCAATCAGCCCCAGCATTTT
J gene: TRBJ2-5; clone size: NA; D gene: TRBD1; V gene: TRBV6-6; CDR3 protein: CASSRDRGQETQYF; CDR3 DNA: TGTGCCAGCAGCCGGGACAGGGGCCAAGAGACCCAGTACTTC
J gene: TRBJ2-1; clone size: NA; D gene: TRBD1; V gene: TRBV2; CDR3 protein: CASGGSGTGAEQFF; CDR3 DNA: TGTGCCAGCGGGGGATCTGGGACAGGGGCTGAGCAGTTCTTC
J gene: TRBJ2-3; clone size: NA; D gene: TRBD2; V gene: TRBV6-1; CDR3 protein: CASSEVSGRDTQYF; CDR3 DNA: TGTGCCAGCAGTGAAGTCAGCGGGAGGGATACGCAGTATTTT
J gene: TRBJ1-3; clone size: NA; D gene: NA; V gene: TRBV18; CDR3 protein: CASSPIIATSRDSGNTIYF; CDR3 DNA: TGTGCCAGCTCACCGATAATAGCCACCTCGAGAGACTCTGGAAACACCATATATTTT
J gene: TRBJ2-2; clone size: NA; D gene: TRBD2; V gene: TRBV6-5; CDR3 protein: CASSFRGDNTGELFF; CDR3 DNA: TGTGCCAGCAGTTTCCGGGGGGATAACACCGGGGAGCTGTTTTTT
J gene: TRBJ1-2; clone size: NA; D gene: TRBD1; V gene: TRBV5-1; CDR3 protein: CASSPETGARYGYTF; CDR3 DNA: TGCGCCAGCAGCCCAGAGACAGGGGCCCGCTATGGCTACACCTTC
J gene: TRBJ2-7; clone size: NA; D gene: TRBD2; V gene: TRBV14; CDR3 protein: CASSRRASGMFSYEQYF; CDR3 DNA: TGTGCCAGCAGCCGGAGGGCTAGCGGGATGTTTTCCTACGAGCAGTACTTC
J gene: TRBJ1-2; clone size: NA; D gene: TRBD1; V gene: TRBV5-6; CDR3 protein: CASRGGGQGIYAVYTF; CDR3 DNA: TGTGCCAGCCGTGGAGGGGGACAGGGTATCTATGCAGTCTACACCTTC
J gene: TRBJ2-3; clone size: NA; D gene: NA; V gene: TRBV11-2; CDR3 protein: CASSFGSRQYTDTQYF; CDR3 DNA: TGTGCCAGCAGCTTTGGGAGCAGGCAGTACACAGATACGCAGTATTTT
J gene: TRBJ2-2; clone size: NA; D gene: NA; V gene: TRBV5-1; CDR3 protein: CASGLMSPGGELFF; CDR3 DNA: TGCGCCAGCGGATTGATGTCCCCAGGCGGGGAGCTGTTTTTT
J gene: TRBJ2-1; clone size: NA; D gene: TRBD2; V gene: TRBV19; CDR3 protein: CASSIAGAGVLNEQFF; CDR3 DNA: TGTGCCAGTAGTATAGCTGGGGCGGGAGTACTCAATGAGCAGTTCTTC
J gene: TRBJ1-6; clone size: NA; D gene: NA; V gene: TRBV4-2; CDR3 protein: CASSQEGRGSYNSPLHF; CDR3 DNA: TGTGCCAGCAGCCAAGAAGGCAGGGGTTCCTATAATTCACCCCTCCACTTT
J gene: TRBJ2-3; clone size: NA; D gene: NA; V gene: TRBV6-6; CDR3 protein: CASSPVASTDTQYF; CDR3 DNA: TGTGCCAGCAGCCCAGTGGCTAGCACAGATACGCAGTATTTT
J gene: TRBJ1-1; clone size: NA; D gene: NA; V gene: TRBV5-1; CDR3 protein: CASSSDRSEAFF; CDR3 DNA: TGCGCCAGCAGTTCCGACAGGTCTGAAGCTTTCTTT
J gene: TRBJ1-5; clone size: NA; D gene: NA; V gene: TRBV5-6; CDR3 protein: CASSLLSQAYQPQHF; CDR3 DNA: TGTGCCAGCAGCTTGCTGTCCCAAGCTTATCAGCCCCAGCATTTT
J gene: TRBJ2-2; clone size: once; D gene: TRBD2; V gene: TRBV2; CDR3 protein: CASSSDGTKTGELFF; CDR3 DNA: TGTGCCAGCAGTTCGGACGGGACTAAAACCGGGGAGCTGTTTTTT
J gene: TRBJ2-7; clone size: NA; D gene: NA; V gene: TRBV19; CDR3 protein: CASSPRVPYEQYF; CDR3 DNA: TGTGCCAGTAGTCCCCGGGTTCCCTACGAGCAGTACTTC
J gene: TRBJ2-3; clone size: NA; D gene: NA; V gene: TRBV28; CDR3 protein: CASSLFGGGTDTQYF; CDR3 DNA: TGTGCCAGCAGTTTATTCGGAGGGGGCACAGATACGCAGTATTTT
J gene: TRBJ2-2; clone size: NA; D gene: NA; V gene: TRBV11-2; CDR3 protein: CASSLDRNTGELFF; CDR3 DNA: TGTGCCAGCAGCTTGGACAGGAACACCGGGGAGCTGTTTTTT
J gene: TRBJ1-2; clone size: NA; D gene: NA; V gene: TRBV24-1; CDR3 protein: CATYLQGEARDGYTF; CDR3 DNA: TGTGCCACCTATCTACAGGGTGAAGCGAGGGATGGCTACACCTTC
J gene: TRBJ1-5; clone size: many; D gene: NA; V gene: TRBV30; CDR3 protein: CAWARTVNQPQHF; CDR3 DNA: TGTGCCTGGGCCAGGACAGTTAATCAGCCCCAGCATTTT
J gene: TRBJ2-1; clone size: NA; D gene: TRBD2; V gene: TRBV6-4; CDR3 protein: CASSEAAGGPHNEQFF; CDR3 DNA: TGTGCCAGCAGTGAGGCGGCGGGGGGCCCCCACAATGAGCAGTTCTTC
J gene: TRBJ1-2; clone size: NA; D gene: TRBD1; V gene: TRBV27; CDR3 protein: CASSFTGAGGYTF; CDR3 DNA: TGTGCCAGCAGTTTTACAGGGGCAGGGGGCTACACCTTC
J gene: TRBJ1-6; clone size: NA; D gene: TRBD1; V gene: TRBV19; CDR3 protein: CASSKGTGVGSPLHF; CDR3 DNA: TGTGCCAGTAGTAAAGGGACAGGGGTTGGATCACCCCTCCACTTT
J gene: TRBJ1-3; clone size: NA; D gene: NA; V gene: TRBV2; CDR3 protein: CASSKDRTSGNTIYF; CDR3 DNA: TGTGCCAGCAGTAAGGACAGAACCTCTGGAAACACCATATATTTT
J gene: TRBJ2-7; clone size: once; D gene: TRBD2; V gene: TRBV2; CDR3 protein: CASSEPGGSSYEQYF; CDR3 DNA: TGTGCCAGCAGTGAACCGGGGGGGAGCTCCTACGAGCAGTACTTC
J gene: TRBJ1-2; clone size: NA; D gene: TRBD1; V gene: TRBV19; CDR3 protein: CASSPPQGNYGYTF; CDR3 DNA: TGTGCCAGTAGCCCCCCACAGGGGAACTATGGCTACACCTTC
J gene: TRBJ2-2; clone size: NA; D gene: TRBD1; V gene: TRBV29-1; CDR3 protein: CSVGTGSNTGELFF; CDR3 DNA: TGCAGCGTTGGGACAGGCTCGAACACCGGGGAGCTGTTTTTT
J gene: TRBJ1-5; clone size: NA; D gene: TRBD1; V gene: TRBV27; CDR3 protein: CASRDRVGQPQHF; CDR3 DNA: TGTGCCAGCCGGGACAGGGTAGGACAGCCCCAGCATTTT
J gene: TRBJ1-2; clone size: few; D gene: TRBD1; V gene: TRBV7-8; CDR3 protein: CASSLQGQANYGYTF; CDR3 DNA: TGTGCCAGCAGCCTCCAGGGACAGGCAAACTATGGCTACACCTTC
J gene: TRBJ2-1; clone size: NA; D gene: NA; V gene: TRBV21-1; CDR3 protein: CASSKEGLEGYNEQFF; CDR3 DNA: TGTGCCAGCAGCAAAGAAGGGTTGGAGGGATACAATGAGCAGTTCTTC
J gene: TRBJ2-1; clone size: NA; D gene: TRBD2; V gene: TRBV9; CDR3 protein: CASSVESGGASSYNEQFF; CDR3 DNA: TGTGCCAGCAGCGTAGAAAGCGGGGGGGCGAGCTCCTACAATGAGCAGTTCTTC
J gene: TRBJ2-7; clone size: NA; D gene: TRBD2; V gene: TRBV10-3; CDR3 protein: CAISEGLADSSPRYF; CDR3 DNA: TGTGCCATCAGTGAGGGGCTAGCGGACTCTTCCCCGCGGTACTTC
J gene: TRBJ2-2; clone size: NA; D gene: TRBD2; V gene: TRBV19; CDR3 protein: CASSRLAGGSNTGELFF; CDR3 DNA: TGTGCCAGTAGTAGACTAGCGGGAGGGTCGAACACCGGGGAGCTGTTTTTT